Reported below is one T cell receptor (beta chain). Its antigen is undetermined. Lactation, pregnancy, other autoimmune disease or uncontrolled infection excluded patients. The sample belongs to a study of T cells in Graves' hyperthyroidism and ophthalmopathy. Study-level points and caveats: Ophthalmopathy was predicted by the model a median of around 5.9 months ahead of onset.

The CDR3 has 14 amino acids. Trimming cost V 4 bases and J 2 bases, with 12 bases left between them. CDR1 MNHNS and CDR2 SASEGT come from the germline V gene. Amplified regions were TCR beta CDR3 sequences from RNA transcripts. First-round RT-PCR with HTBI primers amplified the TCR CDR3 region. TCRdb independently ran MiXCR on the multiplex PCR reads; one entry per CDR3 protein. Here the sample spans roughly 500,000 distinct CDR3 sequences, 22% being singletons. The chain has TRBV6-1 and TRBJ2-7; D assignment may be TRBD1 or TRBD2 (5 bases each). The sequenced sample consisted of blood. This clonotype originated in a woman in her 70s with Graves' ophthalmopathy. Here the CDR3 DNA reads TGTGCCAGCAGTGCCGGGACCCGCACCTACGAGCAGTACTTC. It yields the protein CASSAGTRTYEQYF.